This is a list of T cell receptor beta chains from one sample in a study of shared clonotypes between healthy human individuals. Assay: immunoSEQ multiplex PCR; the TCRdb copy retains only in-frame clones and omits some. The sample consists of some 2 million clones, 85% to 95% of them appearing once. The specimen was naive CD4+ T cells sorted from blood. The source is a young man in good health. Each CDR3 is given with its conserved first and last residue. Fields, in order: clone size, J gene, V gene, D gene, CDR3 protein, CDR3 DNA. D genes are given only for firm matches. The size field is filled for only some rows; it gives once, few, many or a size class.

NA | TRBJ2-1 | TRBV27 | NA | CASSFSDRAYNEQFF | TGTGCCAGCAGTTTCTCCGACAGAGCTTACAATGAGCAGTTCTTC
NA | TRBJ1-1 | TRBV29-1 | TRBD1 | CSATEDRLGSEAFF | TGCAGCGCGACAGAGGACAGGTTGGGCTCTGAAGCTTTCTTT
NA | TRBJ1-3 | TRBV29-1 | NA | CSVISRDRDHSGNTIYF | TGCAGCGTTATCTCTCGGGATCGGGACCACTCTGGAAACACCATATATTTT
NA | TRBJ1-1 | TRBV19 | NA | CASSRADTEAFF | TGTGCCAGTAGTAGGGCTGACACTGAAGCTTTCTTT
NA | TRBJ2-3 | TRBV11-1 | NA | CASSLALVGSDTQYF | TGTGCCAGCAGCTTAGCGCTTGTTGGCTCGGATACGCAGTATTTT
NA | TRBJ2-7 | TRBV19 | TRBD1 | CASSVGQGYEQYF | TGTGCCAGTAGTGTAGGACAGGGCTACGAGCAGTACTTC
NA | TRBJ2-7 | TRBV27 | TRBD2 | CASSLAGGPYYEQYF | TGTGCCAGCAGTTTGGCGGGAGGGCCCTATTACGAGCAGTACTTC
NA | TRBJ2-1 | TRBV11-2 | NA | CASSFQGSYNEQFF | TGTGCCAGCAGCTTCCAGGGCTCCTACAATGAGCAGTTCTTC
NA | TRBJ1-6 | TRBV5-1 | NA | CASSLDQGNSPLHF | TGCGCCAGCAGCTTGGACCAGGGTAATTCACCCCTCCACTTT
NA | TRBJ2-7 | TRBV18 | TRBD1 | CASSPGQAEQYF | TGTGCCAGCTCACCCGGACAGGCCGAGCAGTACTTC
NA | TRBJ2-2 | TRBV23-1 | TRBD1 | CASSHCTPPCRGPPNTGELFF | TGCGCCAGCAGTCATTGTACACCACCTTGCAGGGGGCCCCCGAACACCGGGGAGCTGTTTTTT
NA | TRBJ2-7 | TRBV5-6 | TRBD2 | CASSLGLAGEYEQYF | TGTGCCAGCAGCTTAGGACTAGCGGGGGAATACGAGCAGTACTTC
NA | TRBJ1-2 | TRBV18 | NA | CASSPAGVTANYGYTF | TGTGCCAGCTCACCGGCGGGGGTAACCGCTAACTATGGCTACACCTTC
NA | TRBJ2-2 | TRBV28 | TRBD2 | CASSLGTSGTGELFF | TGTGCCAGCAGTTTAGGGACTAGCGGCACCGGGGAGCTGTTTTTT
NA | TRBJ1-3 | TRBV25-1 | NA | CASRQGSGNTIYF | TGTGCCAGCAGACAGGGCTCTGGAAACACCATATATTTT
once | TRBJ2-3 | TRBV30 | NA | CAWGSGATGGANTQYF | TGTGCCTGGGGGTCGGGAGCGACTGGTGGGGCGAATACGCAGTATTTT
NA | TRBJ1-3 | TRBV7-3 | NA | CASSPTGPSAGNTIYF | TGTGCCAGCAGCCCTACAGGACCTTCTGCTGGAAACACCATATATTTT